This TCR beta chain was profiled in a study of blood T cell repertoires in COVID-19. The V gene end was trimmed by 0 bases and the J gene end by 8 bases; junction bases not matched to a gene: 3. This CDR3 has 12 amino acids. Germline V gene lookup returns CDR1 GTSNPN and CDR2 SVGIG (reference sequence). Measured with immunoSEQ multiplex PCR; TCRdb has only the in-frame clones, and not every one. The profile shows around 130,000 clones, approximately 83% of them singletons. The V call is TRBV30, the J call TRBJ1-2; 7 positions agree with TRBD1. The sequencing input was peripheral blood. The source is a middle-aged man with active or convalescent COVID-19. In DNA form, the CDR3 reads TGTGCCTGGAGTGTACAGGGGAAAGGCTACACCTTC. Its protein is CAWSVQGKGYTF.